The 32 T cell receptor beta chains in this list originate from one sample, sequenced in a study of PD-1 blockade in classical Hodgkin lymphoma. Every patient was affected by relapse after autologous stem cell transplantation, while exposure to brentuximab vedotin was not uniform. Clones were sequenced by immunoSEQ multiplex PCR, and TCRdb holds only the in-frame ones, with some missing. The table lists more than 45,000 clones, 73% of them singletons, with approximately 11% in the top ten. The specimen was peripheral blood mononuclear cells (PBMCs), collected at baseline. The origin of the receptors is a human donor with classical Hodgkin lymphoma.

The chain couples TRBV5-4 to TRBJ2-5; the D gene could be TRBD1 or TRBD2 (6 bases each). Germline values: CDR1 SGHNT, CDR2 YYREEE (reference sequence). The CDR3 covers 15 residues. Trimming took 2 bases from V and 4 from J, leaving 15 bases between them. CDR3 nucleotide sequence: TGTGCCAGCAGCTTTTACAGAGGGGGAGGAGAGACCCAGTACTTC. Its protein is CASSFYRGGGETQYF.

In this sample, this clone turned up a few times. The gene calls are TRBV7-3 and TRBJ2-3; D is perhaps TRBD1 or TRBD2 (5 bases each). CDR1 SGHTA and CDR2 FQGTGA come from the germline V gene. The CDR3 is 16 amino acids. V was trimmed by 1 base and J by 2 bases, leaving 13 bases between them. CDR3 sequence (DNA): TGTGCCAGCAGCTTAAGGGGACGGAAATTCACAGATACGCAGTATTTT. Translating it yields CASSLRGRKFTDTQYF.

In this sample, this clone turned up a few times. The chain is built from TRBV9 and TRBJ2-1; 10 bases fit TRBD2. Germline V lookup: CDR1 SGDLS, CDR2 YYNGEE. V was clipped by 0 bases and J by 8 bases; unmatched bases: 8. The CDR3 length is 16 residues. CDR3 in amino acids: CASSVAQAGGAYEQFF. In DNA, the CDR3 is TGTGCCAGCAGCGTAGCTCAAGCGGGGGGGGCGTATGAGCAGTTCTTC.

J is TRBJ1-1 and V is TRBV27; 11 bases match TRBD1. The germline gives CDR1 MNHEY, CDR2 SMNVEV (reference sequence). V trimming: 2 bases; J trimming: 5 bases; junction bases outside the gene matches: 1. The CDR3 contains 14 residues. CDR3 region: CASSLGTGGTEAFF. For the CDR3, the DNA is TGTGCCAGCAGTTTAGGGACAGGGGGGACTGAAGCTTTCTTT.

The CDR3 DNA is TGTGCCAGCAGTCCAGGACTAGCGGGCTACGAGCAGTACTTC. This encodes CASSPGLAGYEQYF. The chain combines TRBV28 with TRBJ2-7; 11 nucleotides match TRBD2. CDR1 MDHEN and CDR2 SYDVKM come from the germline V gene. The CDR3 has 14 amino acids. The trim removed 5 bases at V and 3 bases at J, leaving 3 bases unmatched.

Written as DNA, the CDR3 is TGCAGCGCCTTACAGGTGGAGGGCACTGAAGCTTTCTTT. This sequence encodes CSALQVEGTEAFF. This chain connects TRBV29-1 to TRBJ1-1; weak D call: TRBD1 (5 bases). V shed 7 bases and J shed 4 bases, with 16 bases lying between them. Germline-derived CDR1 and CDR2 are SQVTM and ANQGSEA. CDR3 length equals 13 residues.

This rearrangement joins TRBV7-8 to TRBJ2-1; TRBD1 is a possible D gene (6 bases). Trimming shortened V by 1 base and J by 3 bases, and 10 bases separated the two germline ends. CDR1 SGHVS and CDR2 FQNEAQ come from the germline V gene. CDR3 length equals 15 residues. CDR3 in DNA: TGTGCCAGCAGCTTAGGACAGGCGATCTACAATGAGCAGTTCTTC. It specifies CASSLGQAIYNEQFF.

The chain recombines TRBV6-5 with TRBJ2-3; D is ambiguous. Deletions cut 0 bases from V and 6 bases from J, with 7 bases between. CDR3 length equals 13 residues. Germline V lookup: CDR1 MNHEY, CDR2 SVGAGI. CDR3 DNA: TGTGCCAGCAGTTACTCGGACGCGGATACGCAGTATTTT. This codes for CASSYSDADTQYF.

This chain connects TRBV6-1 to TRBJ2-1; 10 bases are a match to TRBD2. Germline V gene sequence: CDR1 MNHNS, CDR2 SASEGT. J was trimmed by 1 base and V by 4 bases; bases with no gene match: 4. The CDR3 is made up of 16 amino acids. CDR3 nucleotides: TGTGCCAGCAGTGGCGGACTAGCGGTATCCTACAATGAGCAGTTCTTC. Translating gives CASSGGLAVSYNEQFF.

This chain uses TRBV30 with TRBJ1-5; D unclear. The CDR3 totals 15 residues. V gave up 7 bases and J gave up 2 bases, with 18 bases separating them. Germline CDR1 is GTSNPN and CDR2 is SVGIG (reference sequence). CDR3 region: CAYALGERGNQPQHF. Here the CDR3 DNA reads TGTGCCTACGCGTTGGGAGAGAGGGGCAATCAGCCCCAGCATTTT. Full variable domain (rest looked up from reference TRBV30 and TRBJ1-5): SQTIHQWPATLVQPVGSPLSLECTVEGTSNPNLYWYRQAAGRGLQLLFYSVGIGQISSEVPQNLSASRPQDRQFILSSKKLLLSDSGFYLCAYALGERGNQPQHFGDGTRLSIL.

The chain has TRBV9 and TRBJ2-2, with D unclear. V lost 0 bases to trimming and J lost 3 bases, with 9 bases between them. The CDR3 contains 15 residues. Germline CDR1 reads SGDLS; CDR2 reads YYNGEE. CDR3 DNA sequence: TGTGCCAGCAGCGTAGAAAACATCCACACCGGGGAGCTGTTTTTT. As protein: CASSVENIHTGELFF.

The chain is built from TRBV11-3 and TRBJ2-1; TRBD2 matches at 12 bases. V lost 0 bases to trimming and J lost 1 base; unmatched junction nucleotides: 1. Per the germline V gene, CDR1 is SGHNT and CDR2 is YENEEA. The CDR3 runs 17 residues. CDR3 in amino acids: CASSLDLAGGSYNEQFF. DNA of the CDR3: TGTGCCAGCAGCTTAGATCTAGCGGGAGGGTCCTACAATGAGCAGTTCTTC.

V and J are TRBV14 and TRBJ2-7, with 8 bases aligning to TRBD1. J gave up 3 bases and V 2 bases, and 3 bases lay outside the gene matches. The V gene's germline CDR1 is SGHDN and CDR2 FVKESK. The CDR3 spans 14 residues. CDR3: CASSQLQGGYEQYF. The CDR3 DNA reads TGTGCCAGCAGCCAATTACAGGGGGGCTACGAGCAGTACTTC. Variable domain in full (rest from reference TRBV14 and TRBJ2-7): EAGVTQFPSHSVIEKGQTVTLRCDPISGHDNLYWYRRVMGKEIKFLLHFVKESKQDESGMPNNRFLAERTGGTYSTLKVQPAELEDSGVYFCASSQLQGGYEQYFGPGTRLTVT.

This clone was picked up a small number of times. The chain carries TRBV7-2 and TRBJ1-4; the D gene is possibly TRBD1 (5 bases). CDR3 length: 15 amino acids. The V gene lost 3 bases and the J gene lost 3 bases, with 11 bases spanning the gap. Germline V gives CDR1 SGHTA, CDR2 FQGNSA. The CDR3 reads CASSLGGGSNEKLFF. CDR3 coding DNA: TGTGCCAGCAGCTTGGGGGGAGGGTCTAATGAAAAACTGTTTTTT.

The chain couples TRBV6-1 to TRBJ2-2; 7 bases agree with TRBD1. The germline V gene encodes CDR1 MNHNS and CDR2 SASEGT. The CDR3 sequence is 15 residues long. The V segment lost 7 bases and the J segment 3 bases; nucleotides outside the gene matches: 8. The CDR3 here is CASNRRDSDTGELFF. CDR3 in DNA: TGTGCCAGCAACCGACGGGACAGCGACACCGGGGAGCTGTTTTTT.

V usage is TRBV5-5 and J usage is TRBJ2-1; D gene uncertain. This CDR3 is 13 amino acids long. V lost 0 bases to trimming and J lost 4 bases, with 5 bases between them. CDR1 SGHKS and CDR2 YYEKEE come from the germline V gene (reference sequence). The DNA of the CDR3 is TGTGCCAGCAGCTTGGTTGGGTACAATGAGCAGTTCTTC. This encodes CASSLVGYNEQFF.

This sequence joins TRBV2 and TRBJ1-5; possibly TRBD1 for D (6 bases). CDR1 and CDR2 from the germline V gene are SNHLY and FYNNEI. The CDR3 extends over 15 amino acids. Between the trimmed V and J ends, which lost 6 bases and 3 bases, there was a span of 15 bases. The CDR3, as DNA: TGTGCCAGCAGACAGGGAAACCCCGCCAATCAGCCCCAGCATTTT. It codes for CASRQGNPANQPQHF.

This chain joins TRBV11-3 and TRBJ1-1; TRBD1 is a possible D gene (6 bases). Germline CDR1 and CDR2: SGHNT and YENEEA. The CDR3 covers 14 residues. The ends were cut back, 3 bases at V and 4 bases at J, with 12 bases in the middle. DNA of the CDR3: TGTGCCAGCAGCTTGGCAGGGGTGGGCACTGAAGCTTTCTTT. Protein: CASSLAGVGTEAFF.

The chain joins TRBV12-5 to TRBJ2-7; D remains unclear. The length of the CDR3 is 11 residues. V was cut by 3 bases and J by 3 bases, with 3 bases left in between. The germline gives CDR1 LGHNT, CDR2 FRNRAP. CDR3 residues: CASGLYYEQYF. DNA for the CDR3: TGTGCTAGTGGTTTATACTACGAGCAGTACTTC.

Here the CDR3 DNA reads TGTGCCAGCAGCTCAACAAACAGGGGCCAAGAGACCCAGTACTTC. Translating it yields CASSSTNRGQETQYF. J is TRBJ2-5 and V is TRBV7-6; 7 bases agree with TRBD1. The junction had 6 bases not matched to a gene; V was cut back by 4 bases and J by 1 base. The CDR3 runs to 15 residues. Germline-derived CDR1 and CDR2 are SGHVS and FNYEAQ.

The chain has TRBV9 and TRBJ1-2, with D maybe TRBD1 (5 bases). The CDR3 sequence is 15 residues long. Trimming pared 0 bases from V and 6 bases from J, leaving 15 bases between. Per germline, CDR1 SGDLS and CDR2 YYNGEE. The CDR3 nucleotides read TGTGCCAGCAGCGTAGGAGCAGGGAAGGTAGATGGCTACACCTTC. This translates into CASSVGAGKVDGYTF. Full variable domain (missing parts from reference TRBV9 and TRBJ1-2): DSGVTQTPKHLITATGQRVTLRCSPRSGDLSVYWYQQSLDQGLQFLIQYYNGEERAKGNILERFSAQQFPDLHSELNLSSLELGDSALYFCASSVGAGKVDGYTFGSGTRLTVV.

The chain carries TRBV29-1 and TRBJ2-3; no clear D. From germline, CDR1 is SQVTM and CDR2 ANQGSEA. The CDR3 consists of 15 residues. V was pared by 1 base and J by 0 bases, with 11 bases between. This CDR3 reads CSVEAFTVSTDTQYF. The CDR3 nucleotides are TGCAGCGTTGAAGCGTTCACCGTCAGCACAGATACGCAGTATTTT.

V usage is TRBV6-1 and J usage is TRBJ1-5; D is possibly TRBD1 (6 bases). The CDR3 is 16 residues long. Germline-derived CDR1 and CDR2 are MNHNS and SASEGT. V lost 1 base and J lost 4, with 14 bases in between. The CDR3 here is CASSEGGGRANQPQHF. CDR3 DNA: TGTGCCAGCAGTGAAGGAGGGGGGCGAGCAAATCAGCCCCAGCATTTT.

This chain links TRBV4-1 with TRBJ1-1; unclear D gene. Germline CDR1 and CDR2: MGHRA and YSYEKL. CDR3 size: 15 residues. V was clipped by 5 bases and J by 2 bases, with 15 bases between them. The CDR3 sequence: CASSFQDGINTEAFF. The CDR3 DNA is TGCGCCAGCAGCTTTCAGGACGGAATTAACACTGAAGCTTTCTTT.

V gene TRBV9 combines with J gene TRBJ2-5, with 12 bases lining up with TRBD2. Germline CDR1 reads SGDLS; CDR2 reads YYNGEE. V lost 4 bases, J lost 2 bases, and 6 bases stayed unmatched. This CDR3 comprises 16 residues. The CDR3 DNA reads TGTGCCAGCAGCCTAGCGGGGGGGGCACGACAAGAGACCCAGTACTTC. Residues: CASSLAGGARQETQYF.

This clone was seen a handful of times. The CDR3, as DNA: TGTGCCAGCAGCTTAGGTCGCATAAACACTGAAGCTTTCTTT. It encodes CASSLGRINTEAFF. The chain joins TRBV7-8 to TRBJ1-1; D not certain. Germline CDR1 and CDR2: SGHVS and FQNEAQ. V gave up 1 base and J gave up 2 bases, with 8 bases separating them. The CDR3 consists of 14 residues.

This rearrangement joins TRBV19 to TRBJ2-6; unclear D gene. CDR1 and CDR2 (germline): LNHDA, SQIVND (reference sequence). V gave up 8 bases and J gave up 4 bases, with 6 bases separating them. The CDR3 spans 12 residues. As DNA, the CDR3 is TGTGCCAGTCTAGGAGGGGCCAACGTCCTGACTTTC. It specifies CASLGGANVLTF. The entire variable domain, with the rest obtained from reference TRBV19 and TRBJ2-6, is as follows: DGGITQSPKYLFRKEGQNVTLSCEQNLNHDAMYWYRQDPGQGLRLIYYSQIVNDFQKGDIAEGYSVSREKKESFPLTVTSAQKNPTAFYLCASLGGANVLTFGAGSRLTVL.

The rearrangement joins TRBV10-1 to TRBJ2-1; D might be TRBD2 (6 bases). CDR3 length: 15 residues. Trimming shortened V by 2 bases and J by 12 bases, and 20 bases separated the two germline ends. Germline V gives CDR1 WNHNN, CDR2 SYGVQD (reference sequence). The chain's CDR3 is CASSEMRTFAEGQFF. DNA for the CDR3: TGCGCCAGCAGTGAGATGAGAACCTTCGCGGAGGGGCAGTTCTTC.

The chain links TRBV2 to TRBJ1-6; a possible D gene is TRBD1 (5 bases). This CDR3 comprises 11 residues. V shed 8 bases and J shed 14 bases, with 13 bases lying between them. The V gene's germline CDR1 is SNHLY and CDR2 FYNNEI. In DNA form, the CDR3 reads TGTGCCAGCGTTCAGTGGGGCACCCTCCACTTT. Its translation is CASVQWGTLHF.

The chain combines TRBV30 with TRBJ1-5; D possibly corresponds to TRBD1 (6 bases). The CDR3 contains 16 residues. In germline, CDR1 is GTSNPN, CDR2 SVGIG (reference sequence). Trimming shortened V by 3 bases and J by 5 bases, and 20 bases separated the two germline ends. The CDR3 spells CAWSANFGQRDQPQHF. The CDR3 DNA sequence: TGTGCCTGGAGCGCGAACTTTGGACAGAGGGATCAGCCCCAGCATTTT. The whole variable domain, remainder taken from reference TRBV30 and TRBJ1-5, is SQTIHQWPATLVQPVGSPLSLECTVEGTSNPNLYWYRQAAGRGLQLLFYSVGIGQISSEVPQNLSASRPQDRQFILSSKKLLLSDSGFYLCAWSANFGQRDQPQHFGDGTRLSIL.

CDR3 protein: CASIASRTDTQYF. CDR3 nucleotide sequence: TGTGCCAGCATCGCTTCTCGTACAGATACGCAGTATTTT. The chain has TRBV7-9 and TRBJ2-3; the D is unclear. The V gene lost 7 bases and the J gene lost 3 bases, with 11 bases spanning the gap. CDR3 length equals 13 residues. Germline V gives CDR1 SEHNR, CDR2 FQNEAQ (reference sequence).

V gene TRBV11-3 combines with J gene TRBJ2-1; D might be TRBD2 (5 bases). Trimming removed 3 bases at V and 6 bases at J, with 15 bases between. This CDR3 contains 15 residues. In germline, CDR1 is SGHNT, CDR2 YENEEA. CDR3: CASSLITKDSNEQFF. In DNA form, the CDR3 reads TGTGCCAGCAGCTTGATAACGAAGGACTCCAATGAGCAGTTCTTC. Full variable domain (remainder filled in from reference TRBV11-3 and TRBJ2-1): EAGVVQSPRYKIIEKKQPVAFWCNPISGHNTLYWYLQNLGQGPELLIRYENEEAVDDSQLPKDRFSAERLKGVDSTLKIQPAELGDSAVYLCASSLITKDSNEQFFGPGTRLTVL.